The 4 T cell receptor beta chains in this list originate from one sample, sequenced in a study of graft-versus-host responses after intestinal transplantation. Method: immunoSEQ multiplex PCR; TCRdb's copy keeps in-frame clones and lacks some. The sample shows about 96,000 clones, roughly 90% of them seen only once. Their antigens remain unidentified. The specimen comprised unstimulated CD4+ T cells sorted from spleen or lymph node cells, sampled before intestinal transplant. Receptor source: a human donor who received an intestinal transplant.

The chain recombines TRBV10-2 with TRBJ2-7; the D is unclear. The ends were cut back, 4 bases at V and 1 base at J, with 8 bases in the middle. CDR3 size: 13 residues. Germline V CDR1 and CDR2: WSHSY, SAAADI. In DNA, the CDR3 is TGCGCCAGCAGTGGCGGCTTTTCCTACGAGCAGTACTTC. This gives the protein CASSGGFSYEQYF.

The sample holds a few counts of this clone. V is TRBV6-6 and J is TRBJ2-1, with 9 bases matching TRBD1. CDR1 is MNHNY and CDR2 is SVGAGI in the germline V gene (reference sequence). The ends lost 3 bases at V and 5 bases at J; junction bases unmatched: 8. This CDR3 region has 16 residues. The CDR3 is CASSYAPGQGNNEQFF. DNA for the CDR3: TGTGCCAGCAGTTATGCGCCGGGACAGGGAAACAATGAGCAGTTCTTC.

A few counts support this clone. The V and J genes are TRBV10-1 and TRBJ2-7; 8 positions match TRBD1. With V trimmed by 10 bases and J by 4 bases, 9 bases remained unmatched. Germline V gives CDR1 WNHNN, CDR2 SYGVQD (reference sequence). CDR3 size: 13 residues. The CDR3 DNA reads TGCGCCACCTCGAGACAGGGGTCATACGAGCAGTACTTC. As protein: CATSRQGSYEQYF.

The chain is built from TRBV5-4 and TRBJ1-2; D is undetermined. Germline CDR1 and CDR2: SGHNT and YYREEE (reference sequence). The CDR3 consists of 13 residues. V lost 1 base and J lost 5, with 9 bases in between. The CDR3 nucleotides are TGTGCCAGCAGCTTGCCGGGGAAGTATGGCTACACCTTC. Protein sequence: CASSLPGKYGYTF.